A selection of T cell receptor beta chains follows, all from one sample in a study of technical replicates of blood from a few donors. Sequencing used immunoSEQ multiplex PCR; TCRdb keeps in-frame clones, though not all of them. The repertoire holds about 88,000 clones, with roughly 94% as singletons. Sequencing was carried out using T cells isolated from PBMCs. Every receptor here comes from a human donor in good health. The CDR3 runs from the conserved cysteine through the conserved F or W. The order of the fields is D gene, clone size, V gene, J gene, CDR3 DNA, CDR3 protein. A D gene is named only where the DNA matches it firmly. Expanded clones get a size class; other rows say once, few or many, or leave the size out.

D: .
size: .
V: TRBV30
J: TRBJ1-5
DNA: TGTGCCTGGAGTCCGACAGATAATCAGCCCCAGCATTTT
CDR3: CAWSPTDNQPQHF

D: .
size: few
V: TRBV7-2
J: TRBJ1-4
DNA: TGTGCCAGCAGCTTAGTGGCGGGTGGTGGTGAAAAACTGTTTTTT
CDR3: CASSLVAGGGEKLFF

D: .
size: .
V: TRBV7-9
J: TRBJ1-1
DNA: TGTGCCAGCAGCCCGTCGCGGCAGTACACTGAAGCTTTCTTT
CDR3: CASSPSRQYTEAFF

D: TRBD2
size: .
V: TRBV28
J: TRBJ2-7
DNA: TGTGCCAGCAGGTTAGCGGGAGGGCCCCGCGAGCAGTACTTC
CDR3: CASRLAGGPREQYF

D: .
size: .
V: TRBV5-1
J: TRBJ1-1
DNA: TGCGCCAGCAGCTTGGGCGAGGTCACTGAAGCTTTCTTT
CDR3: CASSLGEVTEAFF

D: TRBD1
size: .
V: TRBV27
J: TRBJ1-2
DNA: TGTGCCGGCACAGGGGGCGCCTATGGCTACACCTTC
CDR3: CAGTGGAYGYTF

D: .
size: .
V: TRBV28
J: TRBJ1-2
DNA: TGTGCCAGCGAGGGTGAGGGCCGCTATGGCTACACCTTC
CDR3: CASEGEGRYGYTF

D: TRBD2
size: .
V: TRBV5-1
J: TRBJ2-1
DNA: TGCGCCAGCAGCCCCGGGACTAGCGGGTACAATGAGCAGTTCTTC
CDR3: CASSPGTSGYNEQFF

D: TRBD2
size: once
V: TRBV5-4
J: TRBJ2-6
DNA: TGTGCCAGCCGCCGGGGGGCTGGGGCCAACGTCCTGACTTTC
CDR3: CASRRGAGANVLTF

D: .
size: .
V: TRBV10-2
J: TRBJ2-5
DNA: TGCGCCAGCAGTGGTGAGGAGGGAGGGGGGCTCGTAGAGACCCAGTACTTC
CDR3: CASSGEEGGGLVETQYF

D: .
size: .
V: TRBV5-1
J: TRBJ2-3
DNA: TGCGCCAGCAGCCCCGAACTCCCAGATACGCAGTATTTT
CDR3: CASSPELPDTQYF

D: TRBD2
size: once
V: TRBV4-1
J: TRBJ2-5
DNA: TGCGCCAGCAGCCAAGATACGGCGGGGGGGAGTGCTCGGGAGACCCAGTACTTC
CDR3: CASSQDTAGGSARETQYF

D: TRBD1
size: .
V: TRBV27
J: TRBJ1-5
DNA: TGTGCCAGCAGTTTATTCCAGGGGGTTAGCAATCAGCCCCAGCATTTT
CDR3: CASSLFQGVSNQPQHF

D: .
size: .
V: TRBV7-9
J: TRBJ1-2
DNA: TGTGCCAGCAGCTCACACCACAGGGAGACCTTC
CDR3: CASSSHHRETF

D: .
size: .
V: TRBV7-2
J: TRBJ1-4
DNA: TGTGCCAGCAGCTCCCGGTCTGGGCCTACAACTAATGAAAAACTGTTTTTT
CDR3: CASSSRSGPTTNEKLFF

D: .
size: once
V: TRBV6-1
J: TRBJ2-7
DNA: TGTGCCAGCAGTGTGGCTAGGCCGACCTACGAGCAGTACTTC
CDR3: CASSVARPTYEQYF

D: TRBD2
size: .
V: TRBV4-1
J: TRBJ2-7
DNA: TGCGCCAGCAGGCCCTTAGCGGGAGTAGGAAACGAGCAGTACTTC
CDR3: CASRPLAGVGNEQYF

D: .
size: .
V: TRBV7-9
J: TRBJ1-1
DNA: TGTGCCAGCAGCCGACGGGAGGGAAGGGACACTGAAGCTTTCTTT
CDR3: CASSRREGRDTEAFF

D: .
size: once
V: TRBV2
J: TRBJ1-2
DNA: TGTGCCAGCAGGGGGGGGGACTATGGCTACACCTTC
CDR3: CASRGGDYGYTF

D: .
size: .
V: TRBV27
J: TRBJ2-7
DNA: TGTGCCAGCAGTTCCCTTTTCGGGTTTTACGAGCAGTACTTC
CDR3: CASSSLFGFYEQYF

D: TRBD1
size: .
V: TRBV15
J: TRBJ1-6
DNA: TGTGCCACCAGCAGGGTACAGGGGGCGGGGAATTCACCCCTCCACTTT
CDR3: CATSRVQGAGNSPLHF

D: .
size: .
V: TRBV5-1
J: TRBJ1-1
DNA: TGCGCCAGCAGCTTGGTTTCAAACACTGAAGCTTTCTTT
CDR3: CASSLVSNTEAFF

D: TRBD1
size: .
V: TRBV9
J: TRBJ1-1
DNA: TGTGCCAGCAGCGTAGATTATTGGCGGGCGACAGGGCCCTTGAACACTGAAGCTTTCTTT
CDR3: CASSVDYWRATGPLNTEAFF

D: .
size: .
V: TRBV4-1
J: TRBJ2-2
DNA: TGCGCCAGCAGCCAAGATAAACCGACGGACTCCCAATTCACCGGGGAGCTGTTTTTT
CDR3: CASSQDKPTDSQFTGELFF

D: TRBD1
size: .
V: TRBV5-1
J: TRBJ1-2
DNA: TGCGCCAGCAGCTTGAGGGACAGGACCTATGGCTACACCTTC
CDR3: CASSLRDRTYGYTF

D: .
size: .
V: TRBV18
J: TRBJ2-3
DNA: TGTGCCAGCTCACCGAGCGGAACTAGCACAGATACGCAGTATTTT
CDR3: CASSPSGTSTDTQYF

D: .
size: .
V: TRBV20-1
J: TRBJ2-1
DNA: TGCAGTGCTATGGACTGGGAGCAGTTCTTC
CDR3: CSAMDWEQFF

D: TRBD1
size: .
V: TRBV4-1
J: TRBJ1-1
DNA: TGCGCCAGCAGCCACCAACCGGGACAGCGAAACACTGAAGCTTTCTTT
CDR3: CASSHQPGQRNTEAFF

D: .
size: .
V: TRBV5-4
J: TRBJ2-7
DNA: TGTGCCAGCAGCTTGAAGATCGGTGGGGGCAGCTCGGTCGAGCAGTACTTC
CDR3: CASSLKIGGGSSVEQYF

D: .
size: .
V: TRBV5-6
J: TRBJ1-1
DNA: TGTGCCAGCAGCTTATCCCTTGAAGGCGGGTTGGATACTGAAGCTTTCTTT
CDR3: CASSLSLEGGLDTEAFF

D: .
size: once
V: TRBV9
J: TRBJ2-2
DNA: TGTGCCAGCAGCGTAGCCAGTTTCGACGGGGAGCTGTTTTTT
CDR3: CASSVASFDGELFF

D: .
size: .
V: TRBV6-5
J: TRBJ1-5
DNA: TGTGCCAGCAGTTACTCGGCCAGGGGCAATCAGCCCCAGCATTTT
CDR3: CASSYSARGNQPQHF

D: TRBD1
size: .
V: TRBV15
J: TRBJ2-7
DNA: TGTGCCACCAGCAGAGAGAGGGACAGGGACTACGAGCAGTACTTC
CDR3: CATSRERDRDYEQYF

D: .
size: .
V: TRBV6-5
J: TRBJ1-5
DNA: TGTGCCAGCGGGCGGGTGAGCAATCAGCCCCAGCATTTT
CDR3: CASGRVSNQPQHF

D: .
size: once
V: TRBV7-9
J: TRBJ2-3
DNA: TGTGCCAGCAGCCCCCGAGAGATAGATACGCAGTATTTT
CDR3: CASSPREIDTQYF

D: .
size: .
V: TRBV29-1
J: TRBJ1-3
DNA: TGCAGCGTTTCCTCCCCTCTGACAGGCCTAAACACCATATATTTT
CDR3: CSVSSPLTGLNTIYF

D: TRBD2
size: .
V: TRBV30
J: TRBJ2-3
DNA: TGTGCCTGGAGTGCCATAGGACTAGTGGATTTT
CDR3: CAWSAIGLVDF

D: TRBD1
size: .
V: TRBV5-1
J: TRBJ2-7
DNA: TGCGCCAGCTCCGGCGGGGACAGGGGGTCCTACGAGCAGTACTTC
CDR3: CASSGGDRGSYEQYF

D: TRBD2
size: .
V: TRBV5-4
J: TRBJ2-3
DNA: TGTGCCAGCAGTCCCGGGCAGACTAGCGGAAAACTAGATACGCAGTATTTT
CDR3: CASSPGQTSGKLDTQYF

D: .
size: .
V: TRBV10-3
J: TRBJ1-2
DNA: TGTGCCATCAGAGGAGGGCATTTACTTGGTTGCTACACCTTC
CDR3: CAIRGGHLLGCYTF

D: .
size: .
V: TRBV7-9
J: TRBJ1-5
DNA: TGTGCCAGCAGTCAAAACCACGAGCGGCCCCAGCATTTT
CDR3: CASSQNHERPQHF

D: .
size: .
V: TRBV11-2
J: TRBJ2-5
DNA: TGTGCCAGCAGCTTAGATCGAGAGACCCAGTACTTC
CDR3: CASSLDRETQYF

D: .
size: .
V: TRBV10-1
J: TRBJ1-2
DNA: TGCGCCAGCAGTGAGGCGGGGGTGGACTATGGCTACACCTTC
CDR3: CASSEAGVDYGYTF